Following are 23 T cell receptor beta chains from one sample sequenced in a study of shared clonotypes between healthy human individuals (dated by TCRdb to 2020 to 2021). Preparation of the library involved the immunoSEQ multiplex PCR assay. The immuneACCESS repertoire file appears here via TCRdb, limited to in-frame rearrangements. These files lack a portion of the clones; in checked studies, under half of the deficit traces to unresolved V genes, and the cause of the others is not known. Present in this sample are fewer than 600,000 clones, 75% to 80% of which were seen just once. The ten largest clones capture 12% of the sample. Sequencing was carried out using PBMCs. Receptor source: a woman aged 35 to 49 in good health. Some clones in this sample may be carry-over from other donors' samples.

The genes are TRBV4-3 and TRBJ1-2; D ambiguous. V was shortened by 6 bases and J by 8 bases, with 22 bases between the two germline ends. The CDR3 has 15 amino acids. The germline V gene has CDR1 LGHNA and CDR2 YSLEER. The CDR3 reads CASSRENEATWGYTF. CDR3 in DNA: TGCGCCAGCAGTAGAGAAAACGAGGCTACCTGGGGCTACACCTTC.

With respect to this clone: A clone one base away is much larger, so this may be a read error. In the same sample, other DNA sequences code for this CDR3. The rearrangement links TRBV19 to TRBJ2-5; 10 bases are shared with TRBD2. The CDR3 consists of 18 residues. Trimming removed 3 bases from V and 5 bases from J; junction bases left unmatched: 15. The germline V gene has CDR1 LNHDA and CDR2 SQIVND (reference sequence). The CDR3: CASSIIPQLAGGWETQYF. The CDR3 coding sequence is TGTGCCAGTAGTATCATCCCCCAATTAGCGGGAGGTTGGGAGACCCAGTACTTC. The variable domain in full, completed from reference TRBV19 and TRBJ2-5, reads DGGITQSPKYLFRKEGQNVTLSCEQNLNHDAMYWYRQDPGQGLRLIYYSQIVNDFQKGDIAEGYSVSREKKESFPLTVTSAQKNPTAFYLCASSIIPQLAGGWETQYFGPGTRLLVL.

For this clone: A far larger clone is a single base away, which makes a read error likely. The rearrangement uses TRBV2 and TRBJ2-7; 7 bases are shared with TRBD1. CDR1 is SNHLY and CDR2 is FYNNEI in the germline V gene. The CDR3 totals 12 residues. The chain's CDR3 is CASSEGTGEQCF. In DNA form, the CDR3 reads TGTGCCAGCAGTGAAGGGACAGGCGAGCAGTGCTTC.

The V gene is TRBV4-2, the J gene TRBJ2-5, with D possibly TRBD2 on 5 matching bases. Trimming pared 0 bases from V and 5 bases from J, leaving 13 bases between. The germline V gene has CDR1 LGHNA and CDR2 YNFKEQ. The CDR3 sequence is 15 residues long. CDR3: CASSQDARDGETQYF. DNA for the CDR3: TGTGCCAGCAGCCAAGATGCCCGGGATGGGGAGACCCAGTACTTC.

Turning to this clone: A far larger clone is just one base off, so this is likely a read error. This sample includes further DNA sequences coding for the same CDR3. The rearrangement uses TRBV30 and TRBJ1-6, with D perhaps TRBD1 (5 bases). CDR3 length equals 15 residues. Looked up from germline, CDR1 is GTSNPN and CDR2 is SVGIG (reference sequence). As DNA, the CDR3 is TGTGCCTGGAGGAACTCGGGGGGGACCAATTCACCACTCCACTTT. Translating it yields CAWRNSGGTNSPLHF.

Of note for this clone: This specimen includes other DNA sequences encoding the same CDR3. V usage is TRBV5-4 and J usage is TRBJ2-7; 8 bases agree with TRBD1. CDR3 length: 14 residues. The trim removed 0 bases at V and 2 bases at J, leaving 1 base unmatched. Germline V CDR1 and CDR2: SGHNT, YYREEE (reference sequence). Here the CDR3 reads CASSLGTGTYEQYF. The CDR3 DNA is TGTGCCAGCAGCTTGGGGACAGGGACCTACGAGCAGTACTTC.

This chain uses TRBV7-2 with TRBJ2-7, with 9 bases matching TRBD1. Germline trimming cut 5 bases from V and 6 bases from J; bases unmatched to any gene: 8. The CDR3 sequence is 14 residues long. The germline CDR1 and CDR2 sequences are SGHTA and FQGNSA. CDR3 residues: CASSRRDRVSEQYF. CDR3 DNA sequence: TGTGCCAGCAGCCGCCGGGACAGGGTATCCGAGCAGTACTTC. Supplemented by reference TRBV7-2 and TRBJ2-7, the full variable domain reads GAGVSQSPSNKVTEKGKDVELRCDPISGHTALYWYRQSLGQGLEFLIYFQGNSAPDKSGLPSDRFSAERTGGSVSTLTIQRTQQEDSAVYLCASSRRDRVSEQYFGPGTRLTVT.

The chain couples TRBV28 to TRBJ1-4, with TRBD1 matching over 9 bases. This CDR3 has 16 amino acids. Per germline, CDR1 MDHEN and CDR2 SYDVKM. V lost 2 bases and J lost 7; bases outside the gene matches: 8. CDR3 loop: CASSLHYATGGEKLFF. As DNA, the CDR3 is TGTGCCAGCAGTTTACATTACGCGACAGGGGGTGAAAAACTGTTTTTT. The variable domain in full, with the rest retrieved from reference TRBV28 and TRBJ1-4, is DVKVTQSSRYLVKRTGEKVFLECVQDMDHENMFWYRQDPGLGLRLIYFSYDVKMKEKGDIPEGYSVSREKKERFSLILESASTNQTSMYLCASSLHYATGGEKLFFGSGTQLSVL.

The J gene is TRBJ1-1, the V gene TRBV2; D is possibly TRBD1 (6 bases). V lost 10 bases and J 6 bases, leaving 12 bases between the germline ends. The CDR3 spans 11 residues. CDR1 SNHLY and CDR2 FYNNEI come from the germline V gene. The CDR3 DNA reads TGTGCCACGAGGGGGGTCGCTGAAGCTTTCTTT. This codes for CATRGVAEAFF.

DNA for the CDR3: TGTGCCAGCAGCTTAGCCGAACCGGGACTAGCTCCATCCTACGAGCAGTACTTC. Protein product: CASSLAEPGLAPSYEQYF. This chain uses TRBV7-6 with TRBJ2-7; TRBD2 agrees at 9 bases. V shed 0 bases and J 1 base; nucleotides not matched to a gene: 10. CDR1 SGHVS and CDR2 FNYEAQ come from the germline V gene. There are 18 residues in the CDR3.

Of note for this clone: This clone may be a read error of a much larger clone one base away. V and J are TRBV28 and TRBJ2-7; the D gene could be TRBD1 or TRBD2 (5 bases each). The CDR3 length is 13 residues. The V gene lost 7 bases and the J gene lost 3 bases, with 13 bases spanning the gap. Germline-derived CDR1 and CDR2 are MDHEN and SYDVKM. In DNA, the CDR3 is TGTGCCAGCAAGGGACCGCACCTCTACGAGCAGTACTTC. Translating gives CASKGPHLYEQYF.

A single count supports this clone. CDR3 in DNA: TGTGCCAGCAGCCGCCAACTACGGGACAGGGGAGGGACGGAGACCCAGTACTTC. Protein sequence: CASSRQLRDRGGTETQYF. This chain joins TRBV4-2 and TRBJ2-7; TRBD1 matches at 10 bases. The DNA end is more similar to TRBJ2-5, so the J call may be wrong. This CDR3 comprises 18 residues. Germline V CDR1 and CDR2: LGHNA, YNFKEQ.

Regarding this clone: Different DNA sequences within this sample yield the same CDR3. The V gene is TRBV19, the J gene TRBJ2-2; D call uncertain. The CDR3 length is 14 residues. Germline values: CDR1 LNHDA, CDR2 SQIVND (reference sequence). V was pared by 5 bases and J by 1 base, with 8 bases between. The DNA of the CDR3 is TGTGCCAGTAGTGAGACACAGAACACCGGGGAGCTGTTTTTT. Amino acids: CASSETQNTGELFF.

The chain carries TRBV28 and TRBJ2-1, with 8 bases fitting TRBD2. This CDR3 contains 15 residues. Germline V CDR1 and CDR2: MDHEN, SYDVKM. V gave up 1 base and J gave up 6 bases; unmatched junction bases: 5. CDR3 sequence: CASSLSAGVLNEQFF. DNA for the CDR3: TGTGCCAGCAGTTTATCAGCGGGAGTCCTCAATGAGCAGTTCTTC.

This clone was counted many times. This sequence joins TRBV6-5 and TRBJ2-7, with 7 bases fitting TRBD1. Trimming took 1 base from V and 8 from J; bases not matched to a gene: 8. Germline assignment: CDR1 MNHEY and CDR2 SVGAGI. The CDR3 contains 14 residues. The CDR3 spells CASSYYKTGQQQYF. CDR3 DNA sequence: TGTGCCAGCAGTTACTATAAGACGGGACAGCAGCAGTACTTC.

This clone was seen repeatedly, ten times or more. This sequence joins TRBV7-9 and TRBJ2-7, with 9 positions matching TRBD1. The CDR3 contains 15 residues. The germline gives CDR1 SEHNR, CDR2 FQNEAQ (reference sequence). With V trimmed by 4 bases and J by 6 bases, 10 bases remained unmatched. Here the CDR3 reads CASSWTRDRVGEQYF. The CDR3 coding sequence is TGTGCCAGCAGCTGGACGCGGGACAGGGTGGGCGAGCAGTACTTC.

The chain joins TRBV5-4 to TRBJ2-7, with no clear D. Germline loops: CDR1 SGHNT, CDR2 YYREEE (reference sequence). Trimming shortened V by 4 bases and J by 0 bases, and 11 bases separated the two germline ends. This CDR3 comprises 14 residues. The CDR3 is CASSPRTGSYEQYF. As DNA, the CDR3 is TGTGCCAGCAGCCCCCGGACCGGCTCCTACGAGCAGTACTTC.

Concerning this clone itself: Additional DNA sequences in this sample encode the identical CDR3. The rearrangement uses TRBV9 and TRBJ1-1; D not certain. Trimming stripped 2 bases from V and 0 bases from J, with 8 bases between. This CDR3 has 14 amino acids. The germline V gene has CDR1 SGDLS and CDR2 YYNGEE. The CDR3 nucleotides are TGTGCCAGCAGCGTTGATGGAGTGAACACTGAAGCTTTCTTT. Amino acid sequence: CASSVDGVNTEAFF.

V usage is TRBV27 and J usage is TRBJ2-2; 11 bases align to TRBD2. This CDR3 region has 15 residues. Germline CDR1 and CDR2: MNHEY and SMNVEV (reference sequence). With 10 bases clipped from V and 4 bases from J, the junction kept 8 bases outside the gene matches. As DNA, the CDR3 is TGTGCCACCAAAGTAGCGGGAGGGGGCACCGGGGAGCTGTTTTTT. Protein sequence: CATKVAGGGTGELFF.

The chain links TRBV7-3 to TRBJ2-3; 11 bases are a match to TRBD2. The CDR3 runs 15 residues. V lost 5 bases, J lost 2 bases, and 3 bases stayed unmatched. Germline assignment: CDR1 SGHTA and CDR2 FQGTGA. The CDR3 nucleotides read TGTGCCAGCAGCGCGGGACTAGCGGACACAGATACGCAGTATTTT. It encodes CASSAGLADTDTQYF.

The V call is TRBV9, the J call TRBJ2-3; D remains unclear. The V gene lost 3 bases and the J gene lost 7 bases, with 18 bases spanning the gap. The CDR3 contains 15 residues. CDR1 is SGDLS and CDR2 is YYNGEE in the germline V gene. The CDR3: CASSAPGYSANTQYF. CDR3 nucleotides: TGTGCCAGCAGCGCACCCGGGTATTCCGCGAATACGCAGTATTTT.

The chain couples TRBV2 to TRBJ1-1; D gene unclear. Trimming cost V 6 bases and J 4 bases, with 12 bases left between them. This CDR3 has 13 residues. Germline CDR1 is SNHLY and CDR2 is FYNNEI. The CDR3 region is CASRVLLSTEAFF. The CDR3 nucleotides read TGTGCCAGCAGGGTATTACTGAGCACTGAAGCTTTCTTT.

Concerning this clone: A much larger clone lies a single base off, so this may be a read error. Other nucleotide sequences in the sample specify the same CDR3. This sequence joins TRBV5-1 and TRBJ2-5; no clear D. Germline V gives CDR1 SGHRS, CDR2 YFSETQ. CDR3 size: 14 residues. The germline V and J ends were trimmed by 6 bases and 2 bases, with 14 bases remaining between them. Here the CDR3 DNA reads TGCGCCAGCACCCCCCAAGGGCTTCAAGAGACCCAGTACTTC. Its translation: CASTPQGLQETQYF.